The 15 T cell receptor beta chains below all came from one sample that was sequenced in a study of OX40 agonist ivuxolimab in advanced cancers. Libraries were prepared by immunoSEQ multiplex PCR; TCRdb keeps only in-frame clonotypes and omits some of them. The sample lists 65,000 to 95,000 clones, 85% to 90% seen once, with under 0.25% in the top ten. The source was CD4+ or CD8+ T cells sorted from blood, collected in a trial of the OX40 agonist ivuxolimab. Receptors were obtained from an adult with an advanced solid tumor such as melanoma, head and neck, liver or kidney cancer.

The gene calls are TRBV19 and TRBJ2-5; TRBD2 agrees at 15 bases. This CDR3 spans 14 amino acids. J was trimmed by 5 bases and V by 9 bases; bases with no gene match: 4. Germline values: CDR1 LNHDA, CDR2 SQIVND (reference sequence). As DNA, the CDR3 is TGTGCCAGCGGACTAGCGGGAGGGCCGGAGACCCAGTACTTC. Its translation is CASGLAGGPETQYF.

This chain joins TRBV6-5 and TRBJ2-3, with TRBD2 matching 9 bases. The trim removed 7 bases at V and 9 bases at J, leaving 8 bases unmatched. This CDR3 spans 13 amino acids. Germline V CDR1 and CDR2: MNHEY, SVGAGI. The CDR3 DNA follows: TGTGCCAGCACGCCTAGCGGGGTTGCCACGCAGTATTTT. Amino acids: CASTPSGVATQYF.

The V and J genes are TRBV7-2 and TRBJ1-2; unclear D gene. Germline V CDR1 and CDR2: SGHTA, FQGNSA. The CDR3 loop spans 13 amino acids. V lost 1 base to trimming and J lost 5 bases, with 8 bases between them. This CDR3 reads CASSLVQHYGYTF. The CDR3 coding sequence is TGTGCCAGCAGCTTAGTCCAGCATTATGGCTACACCTTC.

J is TRBJ2-4 and V is TRBV7-8, with 8 bases that match TRBD1. The CDR3 sequence is 15 residues long. V lost 2 bases, J lost 2 bases, and 2 bases stayed unmatched. Germline V lookup: CDR1 SGHVS, CDR2 FQNEAQ. This chain's CDR3 is CASSLQGAPKNIQYF. The CDR3 bases are TGTGCCAGCAGCTTACAGGGGGCGCCCAAAAACATTCAGTACTTC.

The chain uses TRBV5-6 and TRBJ2-7; 8 bases are a match to TRBD1. CDR1 and CDR2 from the germline V gene are SGHDT and YYEEEE. CDR3 length equals 16 residues. The junction had 15 bases not matched to a gene; V was cut back by 4 bases and J by 6 bases. The CDR3 sequence: CASSQGYRGAFREQYF. CDR3 nucleotides: TGTGCCAGCAGCCAAGGATACAGGGGGGCTTTTCGCGAGCAGTACTTC.

This sequence joins TRBV9 and TRBJ2-5; D uncertain. The ends were cut back, 0 bases at V and 2 bases at J, with 8 bases in the middle. This CDR3 comprises 14 residues. Germline CDR1 reads SGDLS; CDR2 reads YYNGEE. The CDR3: CASSVASDQETQYF. In DNA form, the CDR3 reads TGTGCCAGCAGCGTAGCTTCAGATCAAGAGACCCAGTACTTC.

This sequence joins TRBV28 and TRBJ1-2; D is possibly TRBD1 (5 bases). Germline V gene sequence: CDR1 MDHEN, CDR2 SYDVKM. This CDR3 is built from 14 residues. The germline V and J ends were trimmed by 2 bases and 7 bases, with 14 bases remaining between them. The CDR3 DNA is TGTGCCAGCAGTTTAGAGGCTGGGGCGGGTGGCTACACCTTC. The encoded protein is CASSLEAGAGGYTF.

The chain combines TRBV7-2 with TRBJ2-3; 7 bases are shared with TRBD2. In germline, CDR1 is SGHTA, CDR2 FQGNSA. The CDR3 loop spans 14 amino acids. The trim removed 6 bases at V and 4 bases at J, leaving 7 bases unmatched. As DNA, the CDR3 is TGTGCCAGCAGGCCCCTAGCGGCGGCAGATACGCAGTATTTT. Its protein is CASRPLAAADTQYF.

This clone was seen only a few times. The chain recombines TRBV5-4 with TRBJ1-4; D gene uncertain. This CDR3 spans 14 amino acids. V was cut by 3 bases and J by 5 bases, with 11 bases left in between. CDR1 and CDR2 from the germline V gene are SGHNT and YYREEE (reference sequence). The CDR3 reads CASSSGSFNEKLFF. The CDR3, as DNA: TGTGCCAGCAGCTCCGGTTCATTCAATGAAAAACTGTTTTTT.

V gene TRBV5-6 combines with J gene TRBJ1-2; D uncertain. This CDR3 is 13 amino acids long. Germline V gene data show CDR1 as SGHDT and CDR2 as YYEEEE. V shed 5 bases and J shed 8 bases, with 16 bases lying between them. CDR3 DNA: TGTGCCAGCAGTTTGAGGGTCCCGGGGGGCTACACCTTC. This gives the protein CASSLRVPGGYTF.

The chain links TRBV27 to TRBJ1-2; 10 nucleotides agree with TRBD1. Germline trimming cut 4 bases from V and 5 bases from J; bases unmatched to any gene: 4. The germline V gene encodes CDR1 MNHEY and CDR2 SMNVEV (reference sequence). The CDR3 is made up of 14 amino acids. The CDR3 coding sequence is TGTGCCAGCAGTTCGACAGGGGGCGCGTATGGCTACACCTTC. It codes for CASSSTGGAYGYTF.

This chain links TRBV7-3 with TRBJ2-5; D remains ambiguous. This CDR3 has 13 residues. V was clipped by 5 bases and J by 3 bases, with 10 bases between them. Germline lookup yields CDR1 SGHTA and CDR2 FQGTGA. Written as DNA, the CDR3 is TGTGCCAGCAGCCGAAGGCCCGAAGAGACCCAGTACTTC. Protein product: CASSRRPEETQYF. Filled out from reference TRBV7-3 and TRBJ2-5, the complete variable domain reads GAGVSQTPSNKVTEKGKYVELRCDPISGHTALYWYRQSLGQGPEFLIYFQGTGAADDSGLPNDRFFAVRPEGSVSTLKIQRTERGDSAVYLCASSRRPEETQYFGPGTRLLVL.

The chain combines TRBV15 with TRBJ2-3; 10 bases align to TRBD2. CDR1 is LNHNV and CDR2 is YYDKDF in the germline V gene (reference sequence). V dropped 1 base and J dropped 4; count of bases not matched to a gene: 5. The CDR3 is 16 residues long. CDR3 nucleotide sequence: TGTGCCACCAGCAGAGGGGGAGGGACTAGCGCAGATACGCAGTATTTT. The encoded protein is CATSRGGGTSADTQYF.

This sequence joins TRBV19 and TRBJ1-5; D unclear. Germline V CDR1 and CDR2: LNHDA, SQIVND (reference sequence). CDR3 length: 15 amino acids. The germline V and J ends were trimmed by 6 bases and 4 bases, with 16 bases remaining between them. The CDR3: CASSEKADGNQPQHF. CDR3 in DNA: TGTGCCAGTAGCGAAAAAGCGGACGGAAATCAGCCCCAGCATTTT.

A few counts support this clone. This sequence joins TRBV4-3 and TRBJ2-3; 8 positions match TRBD1. The CDR3 is made up of 16 amino acids. The trim removed 4 bases at V and 4 bases at J, leaving 10 bases unmatched. Looked up from germline, CDR1 is LGHNA and CDR2 is YSLEER. DNA for the CDR3: TGCGCCAGCAGCCGCACCCCGGGACAGGCTTCAGATACGCAGTATTTT. Translating gives CASSRTPGQASDTQYF.